A selection of T cell receptor beta chains follows, all from one sample in a study of cytomegalovirus exposure and HLA in healthy donors. Profiled with immunoSEQ multiplex PCR; TCRdb holds only in-frame clones, not every one. The repertoire holds 120,000 or so clones, 81% seen once, with 2% to 2.5% in the top ten. Material for sequencing was PBMCs. These receptors came from a woman aged 40 to 50 in good health and CMV-seronegative. Each CDR3 is given with its conserved first and last residue. A D gene is named only where the DNA matches it firmly. Clone size is given for some rows only: seen once, a few or many times, or a class if the clone is expanded.

clone size,D gene,CDR3 length,V gene,J gene,CDR3 DNA,CDR3 protein
.,.,15,TRBV6-5,TRBJ2-5,TGTGCCAGCAGTAAATTAGCGGAGGGAGAAGAGACCCAGTACTTC,CASSKLAEGEETQYF
.,.,13,TRBV6-6,TRBJ1-6,TGTGCCAGCAGTCAGGGATATAATTCACCCCTCCACTTT,CASSQGYNSPLHF
.,TRBD2,21,TRBV19,TRBJ2-6,TGTGCCAGTAGAAATAGAGGGACTAGCGGAAAACGTAGCTCTGGGGCCAACGTCCTGACTTTC,CASRNRGTSGKRSSGANVLTF
.,.,13,TRBV2,TRBJ1-2,TGTGCCAGCAGTGAACAGACAGGAAATGGCTACACCTTC,CASSEQTGNGYTF
.,TRBD2,14,TRBV10-3,TRBJ2-7,TGTGCCATCAGTGAGCGGGAGGGCCTGGGCGAGCAGTACTTC,CAISEREGLGEQYF
.,TRBD2,16,TRBV2,TRBJ2-5,TGTGCCAGCAGTGAGGCTAGCGGGAGTTTATGGGAGACCCAGTACTTC,CASSEASGSLWETQYF
.,.,10,TRBV20-1,TRBJ2-3,TGCAGTGCTAGAGCTGATACGCAGTATTTT,CSARADTQYF
.,.,13,TRBV5-1,TRBJ1-2,TGCGCCAGCAACCTCCAAGGAGGCCATGGCTACACCTTC,CASNLQGGHGYTF
.,TRBD2,18,TRBV9,TRBJ2-3,TGTGCCAGCAGCCCAACCGGGCTAGCGGGAATTAGCACAGATACGCAGTATTTT,CASSPTGLAGISTDTQYF
.,.,15,TRBV6-5,TRBJ1-6,TGTGCCAGCACCCAACGGGGAGATGGTAATTCACCCCTCCACTTT,CASTQRGDGNSPLHF
.,.,15,TRBV28,TRBJ2-5,TGTGCCAGCAGTCCCCCCCCGCGGAAGTCAGAGACCCAGTACTTC,CASSPPPRKSETQYF
.,.,13,TRBV4-1,TRBJ1-2,TGCGCCAGCAGCCAAGTAGGGGGTTATGGCTACACCTTC,CASSQVGGYGYTF
.,TRBD2,16,TRBV5-1,TRBJ2-1,TGCGCCAGCAGCTGGGGACTAGCGGGAGGGACCAGTGAGCAGTTCTTC,CASSWGLAGGTSEQFF
.,TRBD1,16,TRBV7-9,TRBJ1-1,TGTGCCAGCAGCTCCGGGACAGGTGGAATGAACACTGAAGCTTTCTTT,CASSSGTGGMNTEAFF
once,TRBD1,18,TRBV28,TRBJ2-6,TGTGCCAGCAGTTTGGGACAGGGCGCCGCTTGGGGGGCCAACGTCCTGACTTTC,CASSLGQGAAWGANVLTF